Below are 21 T cell receptor beta chains sequenced from a single sample in a study of cytomegalovirus exposure and HLA in healthy donors. The PCR used 60 Vbeta and 13 Jbeta primers. The method was immunoSEQ multiplex PCR; TCRdb's version includes in-frame clones alone and lacks a portion of them. This sample carries roughly 80,000 clones, with less than 1.5% going to the ten biggest clones. Material for sequencing was PBMCs. The receptor set was obtained from a woman aged 30 to 39 in good health and CMV-seronegative.

This chain uses TRBV29-1 with TRBJ1-1; a possible D gene is TRBD1 (5 bases). Per the germline V gene, CDR1 is SQVTM and CDR2 is ANQGSEA. The CDR3 consists of 13 residues. V lost 6 bases and J 4 bases, leaving 15 bases between the germline ends. CDR3 nucleotides: TGCAGCGTCTCCGAAAGGGGTGGCACTGAAGCTTTCTTT. Residues: CSVSERGGTEAFF.

For this clone: Likely a read error: the CDR3 ends without its conserved phenylalanine or tryptophan. It is unclear where the CDR3 begins or ends on the DNA, so no DNA is shown, and the CDR3 is as TCRdb lists it. The chain couples TRBV11-3 to TRBJ1-1. The CDR3 is 8 amino acids in total, end residues counted. CDR1 and CDR2 (germline): SGHNT, YENEEA. The CDR3 is CASSYGLT.

The rearrangement links TRBV6-1 to TRBJ1-2; tentatively, D is TRBD1 (6 bases). This CDR3 spans 12 amino acids. The germline CDR1 and CDR2 sequences are MNHNS and SASEGT. The CDR3 protein is CASSSGGNGYTF. The CDR3 DNA reads TGTGCGAGCTCTAGTGGGGGCAATGGCTACACCTTC.

V gene TRBV6-1 combines with J gene TRBJ1-5, with TRBD1 matching over 8 bases. Germline-derived CDR1 and CDR2 are MNHNS and SASEGT. This CDR3 comprises 14 residues. The V and J ends lost 2 bases and 6 bases, in that order; junction bases with no gene match: 3. The CDR3 nucleotides read TGTGCCAGCAGTGAACGACAGGGGCGTCAGCCCCAGCATTTT. It encodes CASSERQGRQPQHF.

The chain recombines TRBV11-2 with TRBJ1-1, with 7 bases identical to TRBD1. In germline, CDR1 is SGHAT, CDR2 FQNNGV. The trim removed 5 bases at V and 3 bases at J, leaving 12 bases unmatched. The length of the CDR3 is 16 residues. This chain's CDR3 is CASSPGQAARDTEAFF. CDR3 sequence (DNA): TGTGCCAGCAGCCCCGGACAGGCGGCAAGGGACACTGAAGCTTTCTTT.

The V gene is TRBV5-1, the J gene TRBJ2-2; D may be TRBD1 (6 bases). Germline values: CDR1 SGHRS, CDR2 YFSETQ. CDR3 size: 15 residues. Trimming removed 2 bases at V and 2 bases at J, with 10 bases between. CDR3 sequence reads: CASSLQQGNTGELFF. The CDR3 DNA is TGCGCCAGCAGCTTACAACAGGGCAACACCGGGGAGCTGTTTTTT.

The rearrangement uses TRBV6-6 and TRBJ1-1; 7 bases fit TRBD1. The V gene's germline CDR1 is MNHNY and CDR2 SVGAGI (reference sequence). The CDR3 runs to 14 residues. J lost 4 bases, V lost 4 bases, and 6 bases had no gene match. CDR3 DNA sequence: TGTGCCAGCAGTTCGACAGGGAAGACCACTGAAGCTTTCTTT. Amino acids: CASSSTGKTTEAFF.

The chain couples TRBV7-8 to TRBJ1-2; 9 nucleotides line up with TRBD1. The CDR3 is 13 residues long. V lost 4 bases and J lost 6; bases outside the gene matches: 3. Germline V gene data show CDR1 as SGHVS and CDR2 as FQNEAQ. The CDR3 DNA reads TGTGCCAGCAGCTGGGGACAGGGAAATGGCTACACCTTC. Residues: CASSWGQGNGYTF.

V usage is TRBV2 and J usage is TRBJ2-7; D ambiguous. The germline V gene has CDR1 SNHLY and CDR2 FYNNEI. The CDR3 totals 15 residues. Trimming stripped 3 bases from V and 2 bases from J, with 14 bases between. The CDR3 region is CASSDGSTSAYEQYF. For the CDR3, the DNA is TGTGCCAGCAGTGACGGCAGTACCAGCGCCTACGAGCAGTACTTC.

The CDR3 protein is CASTRGYGQPQHF. The DNA for the CDR3 is TGTGCCAGCACCAGGGGGTACGGTCAGCCCCAGCATTTT. This chain uses TRBV6-5 with TRBJ1-5; 7 bases fit TRBD1. Germline CDR1 MNHEY, CDR2 SVGAGI. This CDR3 is built from 13 residues. V shed 7 bases, J shed 6 bases, and the junction held 6 bases outside the gene matches.

The genes are TRBV6-6 and TRBJ1-2, with D uncertain. This CDR3 spans 15 amino acids. Germline loops: CDR1 MNHNY, CDR2 SVGAGI (reference sequence). V was pared by 0 bases and J by 2 bases, with 10 bases between. The CDR3 DNA follows: TGTGCCAGCAGTTACTCGGAGACGCTCAACTATGGCTACACCTTC. Translating it yields CASSYSETLNYGYTF.

The CDR3 protein is CASSLPGTGGTEAFF. The CDR3 coding sequence is TGTGCCAGTAGTCTTCCCGGGACAGGGGGCACTGAAGCTTTCTTT. The chain links TRBV19 to TRBJ1-1; 11 nucleotides match TRBD1. CDR1 is LNHDA, CDR2 SQIVND, per germline (reference sequence). This CDR3 is built from 15 residues. J gave up 4 bases and V 5 bases, and 6 bases lay outside the gene matches. The complete variable domain, with remaining parts taken from reference TRBV19 and TRBJ1-1, reads DGGITQSPKYLFRKEGQNVTLSCEQNLNHDAMYWYRQDPGQGLRLIYYSQIVNDFQKGDIAEGYSVSREKKESFPLTVTSAQKNPTAFYLCASSLPGTGGTEAFFGQGTRLTVV.

V usage is TRBV25-1 and J usage is TRBJ2-7; 13 positions agree with TRBD2. The trim removed 5 bases at V and 6 bases at J, leaving 7 bases unmatched. Germline CDR1 reads MGHDK; CDR2 reads SYGVNS. CDR3 length: 15 amino acids. CDR3 amino acids: CASSYGLAGAGEQYF. CDR3 sequence (DNA): TGTGCCAGCAGTTATGGACTAGCGGGAGCTGGCGAGCAGTACTTC.

This chain connects TRBV30 to TRBJ2-1; 10 positions agree with TRBD2. Germline V gene sequence: CDR1 GTSNPN, CDR2 SVGIG (reference sequence). CDR3 length equals 13 residues. The CDR3 sequence: CALEREGYNEQFF. The CDR3, as DNA: TGTGCTCTCGAGCGGGAGGGCTACAATGAGCAGTTCTTC.

The rearrangement uses TRBV19 and TRBJ1-1; D may be TRBD1 (5 bases). V gave up 7 bases and J gave up 8 bases, with 11 bases separating them. Looked up from germline, CDR1 is LNHDA and CDR2 is SQIVND (reference sequence). The CDR3 extends over 11 amino acids. In DNA form, the CDR3 reads TGTGCCAGTACTGCGCGGGGGGAAGCTTTCTTT. Protein sequence: CASTARGEAFF.

CDR3 nucleotides: TGTGCCAGCAGTTTTAACAGGGCTTACGAGCAGTACTTC. Translating gives CASSFNRAYEQYF. The J gene is TRBJ2-7, the V gene TRBV11-2, with D possibly TRBD1 on 6 matching bases. The length of the CDR3 is 13 residues. Trimming took 6 bases from V and 4 from J, leaving 13 bases between them. Germline V CDR1 and CDR2: SGHAT, FQNNGV.

V usage is TRBV6-1 and J usage is TRBJ1-5, with D possibly TRBD1 on 6 matching bases. The V gene's germline CDR1 is MNHNS and CDR2 SASEGT. Trimming shortened V by 2 bases and J by 7 bases, and 6 bases separated the two germline ends. The CDR3 extends over 12 amino acids. CDR3 sequence (DNA): TGTGCCAGCAGTGAAAGGGGGCAGCCCCAGCATTTT. Encoded protein: CASSERGQPQHF.

This sequence joins TRBV4-2 and TRBJ2-4; 9 bases are a match to TRBD1. Trimming cost V 2 bases and J 6 bases; bases outside gene matches: 5. This CDR3 comprises 15 residues. Germline V lookup: CDR1 LGHNA, CDR2 YNFKEQ. The CDR3 is CASSQLPGQGNIQYF. The CDR3 DNA is TGTGCCAGCAGCCAACTCCCGGGACAGGGAAACATTCAGTACTTC.

The J gene is TRBJ1-1, the V gene TRBV7-2; 7 positions match TRBD1. CDR1 SGHTA and CDR2 FQGNSA come from the germline V gene. The CDR3 runs 16 residues. Trimming at V came to 5 bases and at J to 4 bases, leaving 13 bases not matched to a gene. This CDR3 reads CASSPGTDEARTEAFF. As DNA, the CDR3 is TGTGCCAGCAGCCCGGGGACAGACGAGGCTCGCACTGAAGCTTTCTTT.

Turning to this clone: Other DNA sequences within the sample encode an identical CDR3. This chain uses TRBV29-1 with TRBJ1-1; 10 bases align to TRBD1. Unmatched junction bases numbered 8, after V lost 5 bases and J lost 5 bases. Germline CDR1 is SQVTM and CDR2 is ANQGSEA. The CDR3 contains 14 residues. The chain's CDR3 is CSVHSTGGATEAFF. CDR3 DNA sequence: TGCAGCGTTCATTCGACAGGGGGCGCGACTGAAGCTTTCTTT.

This sequence joins TRBV19 and TRBJ2-7; 12 bases are shared with TRBD2. Germline trimming cut 5 bases from V and 6 bases from J; bases unmatched to any gene: 2. The CDR3 extends over 13 amino acids. Germline V gene data show CDR1 as LNHDA and CDR2 as SQIVND (reference sequence). CDR3: CASSWTSGTEQYF. In DNA, the CDR3 is TGTGCCAGTAGTTGGACTAGCGGGACCGAGCAGTACTTC.